This TCR beta chain is from a study of OX40 agonist ivuxolimab in advanced cancers. Across the whole study: Past anti-PD-1, anti-PD-L1 or anti-CTLA-4 therapy was accepted, and approximately 40% had received some.

Only in-frame clones appear in the TCRdb table, and some are missing; sequencing was by immunoSEQ multiplex PCR. The data hold about 73,000 clones, with roughly 80% observed a single time. With 2 bases removed from V and 2 bases from J, the gap between germline ends came to 9 bases. This CDR3 spans 14 amino acids. Germline V lookup: CDR1 MDHEN, CDR2 SYDVKM. Autoimmune disease history or systemic immunosuppression was exclusionary. This TCR was recovered from an adult with an advanced solid tumor such as melanoma, head and neck, liver or kidney cancer. Source: CD4+ or CD8+ T cells sorted from blood, taken in a trial of the OX40 agonist ivuxolimab. The chain carries TRBV28 and TRBJ1-2, with D maybe TRBD1 (5 bases). The CDR3 loop reads CASSLRRGNYGYTF. The CDR3 region has the DNA TGTGCCAGCAGTTTACGGCGGGGGAACTATGGCTACACCTTC.